These 7 T cell receptor beta chains originate from one sample sequenced in a study of CD8 T cells in ankylosing spondylitis. Study-level results: Eight highly homologous variants made up a TCR beta motif, and this motif appeared characteristic of ankylosing spondylitis blood.

TCRdb itself ran the 5' RACE reads through MiXCR, one entry per CDR3 protein. This sample has roughly 450,000 distinct CDR3 sequences, with 25% to 30% found just once. These receptors lack a known antigen. Input material: blood, either unsorted or a sorted T cell fraction (not recorded which). The source is a male donor with ankylosing spondylitis.

In its sample, this clonotype was seen a few times. The V gene is TRBV7-9, the J gene TRBJ1-1, with D possibly being TRBD1 (6 bases). Per the germline V gene, CDR1 is SEHNR and CDR2 is FQNEAQ (reference sequence). The CDR3 runs to 14 residues. Trimming removed 4 bases at V and 5 bases at J, with 14 bases between. This chain's CDR3 is CASSYPGAATEAFF. DNA for the CDR3: TGTGCCAGCAGCTACCCAGGGGCGGCTACTGAAGCTTTCTTT.

This clonotype showed up just once. The V call is TRBV24-1, the J call TRBJ2-5; D possibly uses TRBD1 or TRBD2 (5 bases each). The V gene's germline CDR1 is KGHDR and CDR2 SFDVKD. V lost 7 bases to trimming and J lost 5 bases, with 10 bases between them. This CDR3 spans 12 amino acids. In nucleotides, the CDR3 is TGTGCCACCAGGGGACCGGGGGAGACCCAGTACTTC. Protein sequence: CATRGPGETQYF.

The chain has TRBV7-6 and TRBJ1-3, with D hard to call. This CDR3 spans 16 amino acids. CDR1 SGHVS and CDR2 FNYEAQ come from the germline V gene. V lost 2 bases and J lost 0, with 11 bases in between. The CDR3 loop reads CASSLYDGRSGNTIYF. The CDR3 DNA is TGTGCCAGCAGCTTATACGACGGGCGCTCTGGAAACACCATATATTTT.

This clonotype was observed at least ten times. V and J are TRBV5-1 and TRBJ1-2; D unclear. Germline values: CDR1 SGHRS, CDR2 YFSETQ. The length of the CDR3 is 12 residues. V lost 0 bases to trimming and J lost 4 bases, with 4 bases between them. CDR3 region: CASSLDFYGYTF. CDR3 nucleotide sequence: TGCGCCAGCAGCTTGGACTTCTATGGCTACACCTTC. The full variable domain, completed using reference TRBV5-1 and TRBJ1-2, is KAGVTQTPRYLIKTRGQQVTLSCSPISGHRSVSWYQQTPGQGLQFLFEYFSETQRNKGNFPGRFSGRQFSNSRSEMNVSTLELGDSALYLCASSLDFYGYTFGSGTRLTVV.

The chain carries TRBV20-1 and TRBJ2-1; D could derive from TRBD1 or TRBD2 (5 bases each). Between the trimmed V and J ends, which lost 3 bases and 6 bases, there was a span of 6 bases. The CDR3 loop spans 11 amino acids. In germline, CDR1 is DFQATT, CDR2 SNEGSKA (reference sequence). CDR3 loop: CSASGGNEQFF. CDR3 nucleotide sequence: TGCAGTGCTAGTGGGGGCAATGAGCAGTTCTTC.

J is TRBJ1-1 and V is TRBV6-1; TRBD1 matches at 8 bases. The germline V gene encodes CDR1 MNHNS and CDR2 SASEGT. Trimming cost V 10 bases and J 1 base; bases outside gene matches: 5. CDR3 length: 13 residues. Here the CDR3 DNA reads TGTGCCACCCCGGACAGGGCGAACACTGAAGCTTTCTTT. Translating gives CATPDRANTEAFF.

In this sample, this clonotype turned up a few times. The chain joins TRBV2 to TRBJ2-7; D ambiguous. The CDR3 is 13 residues long. Germline V lookup: CDR1 SNHLY, CDR2 FYNNEI. V gave up 4 bases and J gave up 1 base, with 8 bases separating them. The DNA for the CDR3 is TGTGCCAGCAGTGCCGGGCCTTCCTACGAGCAGTACGTC. It yields the protein CASSAGPSYEQYV.